This paragraph covers one TCR beta chain sequence. Its antigen is currently unknown. These data come from a study of shared clonotypes between healthy human individuals. Study-wide results and caveats: The study generally estimated greater richness for naive than memory subsets.

The repertoire was sequenced with immunoSEQ multiplex PCR; TCRdb's copy has only in-frame clones and lacks some. There are 550,000 to 700,000 clones in the sample; 55% to 85% occur only once, and around 1.8% lies in the top ten. Into CD45RA+ naive and CD45RA-negative memory subsets, the CD4+ cells were split. Sequenced input: memory CD4+ T cells sorted from blood. As for subset: CD45RA-negative fraction. This TCR was sampled from a woman aged 25 to 45 in good health.

CDR3 sequence: CASRGSGGTYGYTF. The CDR3 DNA is TGTGCCAGCAGGGGGTCAGGGGGCACCTATGGCTACACCTTC. V and J are TRBV2 and TRBJ1-2, with TRBD1 identical over 8 bases. From germline, CDR1 is SNHLY and CDR2 FYNNEI. Trimming removed 6 bases from V and 4 bases from J; junction bases left unmatched: 7. This CDR3 has 14 amino acids.